Each of the 21 T cell receptor beta chains below was sequenced from the same sample in a study of cytomegalovirus exposure and HLA in healthy donors. PCR employed 60 Vbeta and 13 Jbeta primers. Produced via immunoSEQ multiplex PCR; TCRdb's table is partial and in-frame only. The table lists under 200,000 clones. Sequencing was performed on PBMCs. Receptors originate from a young man in good health and CMV-seronegative.

This chain links TRBV9 with TRBJ2-3; D is uncertain. CDR3 length: 16 amino acids. Germline loops: CDR1 SGDLS, CDR2 YYNGEE. The V and J ends lost 0 bases and 6 bases respectively, with 17 bases between them. The CDR3 sequence is CASSVEGGLSADTQYF. DNA of the CDR3: TGTGCCAGCAGCGTAGAAGGTGGCCTTTCAGCGGATACGCAGTATTTT.

This chain joins TRBV9 and TRBJ2-7; no definite D call. With 0 bases removed from V and 3 bases from J, the gap between germline ends came to 13 bases. The CDR3 has 15 residues. The germline V gene encodes CDR1 SGDLS and CDR2 YYNGEE. CDR3 region: CASSVDGSRNYEQYF. CDR3 nucleotides: TGTGCCAGCAGCGTAGATGGTTCGCGGAACTACGAGCAGTACTTC.

The chain carries TRBV7-2 and TRBJ1-5; TRBD1 might be the D (6 bases). The CDR3 runs 15 residues. Trimming removed 5 bases at V and 2 bases at J, with 13 bases between. Germline V lookup: CDR1 SGHTA, CDR2 FQGNSA. The CDR3 region is CASSPGGGGNQPQHF. DNA of the CDR3: TGTGCCAGCAGCCCTGGGGGGGGCGGCAATCAGCCCCAGCATTTT.

The chain uses TRBV28 and TRBJ1-5, with D possibly TRBD1 on 5 matching bases. This CDR3 has 16 amino acids. CDR1 and CDR2 from the germline V gene are MDHEN and SYDVKM. V lost 3 bases to trimming and J lost 2 bases, with 14 bases between them. The chain's CDR3 is CASSFPGGEGNQPQHF. Written as DNA, the CDR3 is TGTGCCAGCAGTTTTCCGGGGGGAGAAGGCAATCAGCCCCAGCATTTT.

This chain links TRBV28 with TRBJ2-1; TRBD2 matches 13 bases. This CDR3 spans 18 amino acids. The germline V gene has CDR1 MDHEN and CDR2 SYDVKM. V lost 4 bases and J lost 0; bases outside the gene matches: 6. The CDR3 sequence is CASSSGTSGISSYNEQFF. The DNA of the CDR3 is TGTGCCAGCAGTTCCGGGACTAGCGGGATTAGCTCCTACAATGAGCAGTTCTTC.

The gene calls are TRBV4-2 and TRBJ1-1, with D unclear. The CDR3 runs 15 residues. The germline V gene has CDR1 LGHNA and CDR2 YNFKEQ. Trimming cost V 0 bases and J 2 bases, with 10 bases left between them. In DNA form, the CDR3 reads TGTGCCAGCAGCCAAGATGCGTCCCCAAACACTGAAGCTTTCTTT. Translated, it gives CASSQDASPNTEAFF.

This chain uses TRBV7-2 with TRBJ1-4; D unresolved. V was cut by 5 bases and J by 0 bases, with 13 bases left in between. The CDR3 covers 16 residues. The germline CDR1 and CDR2 sequences are SGHTA and FQGNSA. The CDR3 DNA follows: TGTGCCAGCAGCCTGGCCCGAGGTGCAACTAATGAAAAACTGTTTTTT. Protein product: CASSLARGATNEKLFF.

The chain recombines TRBV11-2 with TRBJ1-5; 8 bases are a match to TRBD1. Germline V gives CDR1 SGHAT, CDR2 FQNNGV. V shed 1 base, J shed 2 bases, and the junction held 4 bases outside the gene matches. The CDR3 consists of 16 residues. The CDR3 DNA follows: TGTGCCAGCAGCTTAGGGCCGGGACAGGGCAATCAGCCCCAGCATTTT. Translation gives CASSLGPGQGNQPQHF. The full variable domain, in which reference TRBV11-2 and TRBJ1-5 provide the parts outside the CDR3, is EAGVAQSPRYKIIEKRQSVAFWCNPISGHATLYWYQQILGQGPKLLIQFQNNGVVDDSQLPKDRFSAERLKGVDSTLKIQPAKLEDSAVYLCASSLGPGQGNQPQHFGDGTRLSIL.

This chain uses TRBV14 with TRBJ1-2; weak D call: TRBD1 (5 bases). Trimming left V 4 bases short and J 6 bases short, with 18 bases between. The germline gives CDR1 SGHDN, CDR2 FVKESK. The CDR3 loop spans 15 amino acids. The CDR3 coding sequence is TGTGCCAGCAGCCCCTCAACTGTGGGGGGGGATGGCTACACCTTC. Translation: CASSPSTVGGDGYTF. Complete variable domain (other parts from reference TRBV14 and TRBJ1-2): EAGVTQFPSHSVIEKGQTVTLRCDPISGHDNLYWYRRVMGKEIKFLLHFVKESKQDESGMPNNRFLAERTGGTYSTLKVQPAELEDSGVYFCASSPSTVGGDGYTFGSGTRLTVV.

V is TRBV30 and J is TRBJ1-6, with TRBD1 identical over 10 bases. From germline, CDR1 is GTSNPN and CDR2 SVGIG (reference sequence). The CDR3 spans 12 residues. The J segment lost 11 bases and the V segment lost 5 bases, leaving 3 bases of the junction unmatched. CDR3 in amino acids: CAWGGQGPPLHF. The DNA for the CDR3 is TGTGCCTGGGGGGGACAGGGGCCACCCCTCCACTTT.

This rearrangement joins TRBV5-4 to TRBJ1-1; D remains unclear. V was clipped by 0 bases and J by 3 bases, with 6 bases between them. The CDR3 length is 13 residues. CDR1 is SGHNT, CDR2 YYREEE, per germline (reference sequence). CDR3 DNA: TGTGCCAGCAGCTTGGAAAGCTACACTGAAGCTTTCTTT. Its protein product is CASSLESYTEAFF.

The chain carries TRBV7-9 and TRBJ2-7, with a tentative D call TRBD2 (7 bases). The CDR3 totals 14 residues. Germline V gene sequence: CDR1 SEHNR, CDR2 FQNEAQ (reference sequence). Trimming cost V 7 bases and J 3 bases, with 16 bases left between them. The chain's CDR3 is CASIGGRASYEQYF. The DNA of the CDR3 is TGTGCCAGCATCGGGGGGCGGGCCAGCTACGAGCAGTACTTC.

V and J are TRBV4-1 and TRBJ1-1, with 8 positions matching TRBD1. Germline CDR1 is MGHRA and CDR2 is YSYEKL. The CDR3 has 14 amino acids. With V trimmed by 5 bases and J by 4 bases, 6 bases remained unmatched. The CDR3 DNA is TGCGCCAGCAGCTTTGACAGGGGTACCACTGAAGCTTTCTTT. Its protein is CASSFDRGTTEAFF.

J is TRBJ1-1 and V is TRBV19; D unresolved. Germline-derived CDR1 and CDR2 are LNHDA and SQIVND (reference sequence). The germline V and J ends were trimmed by 1 base and 4 bases, with 7 bases remaining between them. CDR3 length: 13 residues. CDR3 amino acids: CASSIVRSTEAFF. CDR3 nucleotides: TGTGCCAGTAGTATAGTAAGGAGCACTGAAGCTTTCTTT.

The V and J genes are TRBV4-2 and TRBJ1-3; TRBD1 matches 7 bases. CDR1 LGHNA and CDR2 YNFKEQ come from the germline V gene. The CDR3 is 16 amino acids. V gave up 1 base and J gave up 4 bases; unmatched junction bases: 7. The CDR3 reads CASSQVTGFSGNTIYF. CDR3 sequence (DNA): TGTGCCAGCAGCCAAGTGACAGGGTTCTCCGGAAACACCATATATTTT.

The genes are TRBV12-5 and TRBJ2-5, with 8 bases fitting TRBD1. Germline-derived CDR1 and CDR2 are LGHNT and FRNRAP. V lost 3 bases to trimming and J lost 4 bases; unmatched junction nucleotides: 4. This CDR3 has 14 residues. The CDR3 region is CASGLGQGVETQYF. The CDR3 DNA reads TGTGCTAGTGGTTTAGGACAGGGTGTAGAGACCCAGTACTTC.

The rearrangement links TRBV7-2 to TRBJ2-3; unclear D gene. Per germline, CDR1 SGHTA and CDR2 FQGNSA. V gave up 3 bases and J gave up 3 bases, with 7 bases separating them. This CDR3 contains 13 residues. Here the CDR3 DNA reads TGTGCCAGCAGCTTCTACCATACAGATACGCAGTATTTT. Translated, it gives CASSFYHTDTQYF.

The chain recombines TRBV29-1 with TRBJ2-3; the match to TRBD2 covers 7 bases. This CDR3 has 16 residues. CDR1 and CDR2 (germline): SQVTM, ANQGSEA. Trimming cost V 2 bases and J 3 bases; bases outside gene matches: 11. CDR3 residues: CSVEPGGAGGTDTQYF. For the CDR3, the DNA is TGCAGCGTTGAACCGGGCGGCGCCGGGGGGACAGATACGCAGTATTTT.

The chain has TRBV21-1 and TRBJ1-5; the table's D gene call, TRBD1, was not cross checked with the DNA. TRBV21-1 is a recognized pseudogene. This CDR3 comprises 17 residues. The CDR3 protein is CASSKEVHRGSIQPQHF. CDR3 nucleotide sequence: TGTGCCAGCAGCAAAGAGGTACACAGGGGAAGCATCCAGCCCCAGCATTTT.

This chain connects TRBV19 to TRBJ2-5; TRBD2 matches 7 bases. The junction had 17 bases not matched to a gene; V was cut back by 3 bases and J by 4 bases. The germline V gene has CDR1 LNHDA and CDR2 SQIVND (reference sequence). The CDR3 consists of 18 residues. The CDR3 DNA reads as TGTGCCAGTAGTATTAATCCAGTTTTAGCGGGTCGGCCAGAGACCCAGTACTTC. Its protein product is CASSINPVLAGRPETQYF.

CDR3 protein: CAWREGQGRGNTEAFF. For the CDR3, the DNA is TGTGCCTGGAGAGAGGGACAGGGGCGGGGGAACACTGAAGCTTTCTTT. This chain joins TRBV30 and TRBJ1-1; 10 nucleotides agree with TRBD1. CDR1 is GTSNPN, CDR2 SVGIG, per germline (reference sequence). The CDR3 has 16 amino acids. V was pared by 3 bases and J by 1 base, with 8 bases of the junction left unmatched.